These 24 T cell receptor beta chains were all obtained from the same sample, sequenced in a study of glioma-infiltrating T cells. The iRepertoire nested amplicon-rescue multiplex PCR amplified TCR alpha and beta CDR3s from RNA. TCRdb reprocessed the multiplex PCR reads via MiXCR and lists one record per CDR3 protein. The sample lists 150,000 to 200,000 distinct CDR3 sequences, around 40% occurring once. Sequencing input: glioma tissue, nonneoplastic brain tissue, or PBMCs (not recorded which). The receptor set was obtained from a human donor with low-grade glioma or glioblastoma, undergoing nonglioma brain surgery, or in good health (not recorded which).

This clonotype has a count of ten or more. The chain couples TRBV6-1 to TRBJ2-1; 7 bases map to TRBD1. The CDR3 loop spans 12 amino acids. The junction had 3 bases not matched to a gene; V was cut back by 8 bases and J by 5 bases. CDR1 is MNHNS, CDR2 SASEGT, per germline. The DNA for the CDR3 is TGTGCCAGCGGGACAGTGAACAATGAGCAGTTCTTC. Amino acid sequence: CASGTVNNEQFF.

Remarks on this clonotype: A much larger clonotype is one base distant, so this may be a read error. CDR3 sequence (DNA): TGCAGTGCTATAGAAGGAGGCTTCTTCGTAGAGACCCAGTACTTC. Its protein product is CSAIEGGFFVETQYF. The gene calls are TRBV20-1 and TRBJ2-5; weak D call: TRBD2 (5 bases). Trimming cost V 4 bases and J 4 bases, with 19 bases left between them. From germline, CDR1 is DFQATT and CDR2 SNEGSKA (reference sequence). The CDR3 has 15 amino acids.

The chain links TRBV9 to TRBJ1-3, with 7 positions matching TRBD1. The germline V gene has CDR1 SGDLS and CDR2 YYNGEE. Losses at the gene ends were 4 bases for V and 0 bases for J; bases not matched to a gene: 10. There are 17 residues in the CDR3. Here the CDR3 DNA reads TGTGCCAGCAGCAACCGGGACAGCAAATTCTCTGGAAACACCATATATTTT. Translation gives CASSNRDSKFSGNTIYF.

Regarding this clonotype: A read error may explain this, as a much larger clone is one base away. The gene calls are TRBV25-1 and TRBJ2-1; 8 bases are a match to TRBD2. This CDR3 is 16 amino acids long. Looked up from germline, CDR1 is MGHDK and CDR2 is SYGVNS. V dropped 5 bases and J dropped 8; count of bases not matched to a gene: 14. The CDR3 reads CASSPAHPAGVDEQFF. In DNA form, the CDR3 reads TGTGCCAGCAGTCCCGCACACCCAGCGGGAGTGGATGAGCAGTTCTTC. The entire variable domain, with the rest obtained from reference TRBV25-1 and TRBJ2-1, is as follows: EADIYQTPRYLVIGTGKKITLECSQTMGHDKMYWYQQDPGMELHLIHYSYGVNSTEKGDLSSESTVSRIRTEHFPLTLESARPSHTSQYLCASSPAHPAGVDEQFFGPGTRLTVL.

In this sample, this clonotype turned up many times. V is TRBV3-1 and J is TRBJ2-7, with 8 bases identical to TRBD2. The CDR3 is 16 amino acids. The germline V gene encodes CDR1 LGHDT and CDR2 YNNKEL (reference sequence). Germline trimming cut 4 bases from V and 6 bases from J; bases unmatched to any gene: 14. The CDR3 sequence: CASSPSSHSGSSEQYF. The CDR3 bases are TGTGCCAGCAGCCCATCATCACACAGCGGGAGTTCCGAGCAGTACTTC.

This clonotype turned up a few times. The CDR3 here is CSVPGSGNQPQHF. CDR3 nucleotide sequence: TGCAGCGTCCCGGGCTCGGGCAATCAGCCCCAGCATTTT. V and J are TRBV29-1 and TRBJ1-5; D is unclear. Trimming took 6 bases from V and 2 from J, leaving 11 bases between them. CDR3 length equals 13 residues. CDR1 is SQVTM and CDR2 is ANQGSEA in the germline V gene.

The V gene is TRBV2, the J gene TRBJ2-1; D is unclear. From germline, CDR1 is SNHLY and CDR2 FYNNEI. The CDR3 runs to 17 residues. V lost 3 bases, J lost 6 bases, and 21 bases lay in between. The CDR3 spells CASSDFGESLRFNEQFF. Here the CDR3 DNA reads TGTGCCAGCAGTGATTTTGGGGAAAGCTTAAGATTCAATGAGCAGTTCTTC.

Regarding this clonotype: One end of the junction varies from germline; a read error may be responsible. The genes are TRBV27 and TRBJ2-1; no firm D call. The CDR3 runs 17 residues. In germline, CDR1 is MNHEY, CDR2 SMNVEV (reference sequence). CDR3 sequence (DNA): TGTGCCAGCAGTCCTACACTCCCCCAGAGCTCCTACAATGAGCATTTCTTC. Translation gives CASSPTLPQSSYNEHFF.

About this clonotype itself: This clone may be a read error of a much larger clone one base away. The rearrangement links TRBV15 to TRBJ2-1; D remains unclear. The CDR3 covers 16 residues. Per germline, CDR1 LNHNV and CDR2 YYDKDF (reference sequence). In DNA, the CDR3 is TGTGCCACCAGCAGAGAGCGCAATCTGGTCAACAATGAGCGGTTCTTC. Translating it yields CATSRERNLVNNERFF.

A remark on this clonotype: One base away lies a much larger clone, so this may be a sequencing read error. This chain uses TRBV20-1 with TRBJ2-4, with TRBD1 identical over 8 bases. Germline V gene data show CDR1 as DFQATT and CDR2 as SNEGSKA (reference sequence). With 5 bases clipped from V and 7 bases from J, the junction kept 7 bases outside the gene matches. The CDR3 consists of 13 residues. CDR3 DNA: TGCAGTGCTCCGACAGGGGACCGGAACATTCAGTACTTC. This codes for CSAPTGDRNIQYF.

This clonotype was found many times. The J gene is TRBJ1-1, the V gene TRBV20-1; D call uncertain. The CDR3 totals 13 residues. Germline CDR1 and CDR2: DFQATT and SNEGSKA (reference sequence). Trimming removed 6 bases from V and 5 bases from J, with 16 bases in between. CDR3 loop: CSAKRAGGTEAFF. Here the CDR3 DNA reads TGCAGTGCCAAAAGGGCAGGAGGGACTGAAGCTTTCTTT.

This clonotype was counted ten times or more. CDR3 sequence reads: CSARVQGRYDGNTIYF. The CDR3 DNA follows: TGCAGTGCTAGAGTACAGGGCCGATATGATGGAAACACCATATATTTT. The rearrangement uses TRBV20-1 and TRBJ1-3; D is possibly TRBD1 (6 bases). In germline, CDR1 is DFQATT, CDR2 SNEGSKA (reference sequence). The V end was cut by 1 base, the J end by 3 bases, with 16 bases between. The CDR3 has 16 residues.

This chain uses TRBV6-5 with TRBJ2-1, with TRBD2 matching 8 bases. In germline, CDR1 is MNHEY, CDR2 SVGAGI. This CDR3 has 18 amino acids. V dropped 5 bases and J dropped 7; count of bases not matched to a gene: 19. As DNA, the CDR3 is TGTGCCAGCAGTCGATACCTACCGGGACTAGAGGCCCTAAATGAGCAGTTCTTC. Encoded protein: CASSRYLPGLEALNEQFF.

On this clonotype: The conserved closing phenylalanine or tryptophan is absent in this CDR3, likely reflecting a read error. The genes are TRBV7-2 and TRBJ2-3; 10 positions match TRBD2. Germline CDR1 SGHTA, CDR2 FQGNSA. The V gene end was trimmed by 6 bases and the J gene end by 4 bases; junction bases not matched to a gene: 7. CDR3 length: 15 amino acids. Here the CDR3 DNA reads TGTGCCAGCAGTAGGGGACTAGCGACGGCAGATACGCAGTATTCT. Translated, it gives CASSRGLATADTQYS.

The CDR3 nucleotides are TGTGCCACCTTCGGGGCGACAGTTATCGCAGATACGCAGTATTTT. This gives the protein CATFGATVIADTQYF. This chain uses TRBV28 with TRBJ2-3; perhaps D is TRBD1 or TRBD2 (5 bases each). V dropped 10 bases and J dropped 4 bases, with 21 bases sitting between them. Germline V lookup: CDR1 MDHEN, CDR2 SYDVKM. This CDR3 is built from 15 residues. The full variable domain, with the rest looked up from reference TRBV28 and TRBJ2-3, is DVKVTQSSRYLVKRTGEKVFLECVQDMDHENMFWYRQDPGLGLRLIYFSYDVKMKEKGDIPEGYSVSREKKERFSLILESASTNQTSMYLCATFGATVIADTQYFGPGTRLTVL.

This clonotype was seen at least ten times. The chain links TRBV20-1 to TRBJ2-5; D is ambiguous. Germline CDR1 reads DFQATT; CDR2 reads SNEGSKA (reference sequence). The CDR3 length is 13 residues. Trimming left V 3 bases short and J 5 bases short, with 13 bases between. The CDR3 sequence is CSARPRIYETQYF. For the CDR3, the DNA is TGCAGTGCTAGGCCCAGGATCTACGAGACCCAGTACTTC.

The J gene is TRBJ2-4, the V gene TRBV28; D possibly corresponds to TRBD2 (7 bases). The CDR3 extends over 15 amino acids. V dropped 5 bases and J dropped 3 bases, with 14 bases sitting between them. The V gene's germline CDR1 is MDHEN and CDR2 SYDVKM. The CDR3, as DNA: TGTGCCAGCAGTGGGGGGGGGCCGGGCAAAAACATTCAGTACTTC. Its protein is CASSGGGPGKNIQYF.

J is TRBJ2-3 and V is TRBV2, with TRBD1 identical over 8 bases. V dropped 6 bases and J dropped 13; count of bases not matched to a gene: 12. Germline CDR1 reads SNHLY; CDR2 reads FYNNEI. This CDR3 is 13 amino acids long. CDR3 amino acids: CASRIMPGQEEYF. The CDR3 bases are TGTGCCAGCAGGATAATGCCGGGACAGGAGGAGTATTTT.

Notes on this clonotype: One end of the junction fails to match germline, which may point to a read error. V gene TRBV5-4 combines with J gene TRBJ2-7; 12 nucleotides match TRBD2. Germline CDR1 reads SGHNT; CDR2 reads YYREEE (reference sequence). This CDR3 comprises 15 residues. CDR3 in DNA: TGTGCCAGCAGCCCTCGACTAGCGGGAGTAAGTGAGCGGTACTTC. The encoded protein is CASSPRLAGVSERYF.

This clonotype was found once. This sequence may be a read error, since a much larger clone differs from it by one base. The CDR3 reads CASTLSSGSYNEEFF. CDR3 DNA: TGTGCCAGCACACTATCTAGCGGGAGCTACAATGAGGAGTTCTTC. The chain links TRBV7-2 to TRBJ2-1; 10 bases agree with TRBD2. Germline CDR1 is SGHTA and CDR2 is FQGNSA. The CDR3 extends over 15 amino acids.

V usage is TRBV2 and J usage is TRBJ2-3, with D maybe TRBD1 (5 bases). The CDR3 contains 14 residues. The V gene's germline CDR1 is SNHLY and CDR2 FYNNEI. Trimming stripped 6 bases from V and 3 bases from J, with 13 bases between. The DNA for the CDR3 is TGTGCCAGCAGCCAGGGATCTAGGACAGATACGCAGTATTTT. Amino acids: CASSQGSRTDTQYF.

There are many counts of this clonotype. The chain is built from TRBV28 and TRBJ2-7, with 10 positions matching TRBD1. V lost 6 bases and J lost 6; bases outside the gene matches: 11. The CDR3 has 15 amino acids. CDR1 MDHEN and CDR2 SYDVKM come from the germline V gene. The CDR3 region has the DNA TGTGCCAGCAGGACCCCCGGGACAGGGGAATCCGAGCAGTACTTC. Protein: CASRTPGTGESEQYF.

The rearrangement joins TRBV4-1 to TRBJ2-7; TRBD1 is a possible D gene (6 bases). V gave up 0 bases and J gave up 3 bases, with 12 bases separating them. The germline CDR1 and CDR2 sequences are MGHRA and YSYEKL. The length of the CDR3 is 15 residues. The DNA of the CDR3 is TGCGCCAGCAGCCAAGAAACGACAGGCTTCTACGAGCAGTACTTC. As protein: CASSQETTGFYEQYF.

This clonotype showed up just a few times. The J gene is TRBJ2-2, the V gene TRBV3-1; D perhaps matches TRBD1 (6 bases). Trimming stripped 6 bases from V and 1 base from J, with 12 bases between. Germline CDR1 reads LGHDT; CDR2 reads YNNKEL (reference sequence). This CDR3 spans 15 amino acids. The CDR3 sequence is CASSRSGQNTGELFF. DNA of the CDR3: TGTGCCAGCAGTCGGTCGGGACAGAACACCGGGGAGCTGTTTTTT.